This T cell receptor beta chain emerged from a study of beta chain features in type 1 diabetes (dated by TCRdb to the late 2010s). About the study as a whole: Mean age, gender distribution, total cell number and subset yield were not different between patients and healthy donors. Across all samples, about 110 million sorted cells were examined, and cell number per subset correlated strongly with RNA yield. The study compared TCRB repertoires of sorted circulating CD4+ T cell subsets between recently diagnosed type 1 diabetes patients and matched healthy donors. Whereas all 28 donors provided naive and central memory subsets, regulatory and stem cell-like memory subsets were isolated from just 8 patients and roughly 8 healthy donors. Results the study describes overall, beyond this receptor: Naive, central memory and regulatory TCRB repertoires appeared to be more alike among patients than among healthy donors. Sequencing cDNA rather than genomic DNA could over-represent highly expressing activated cells, although activation and CD3 levels did not differ between groups. Fewer insertions and more nucleotide deletions at VDJ recombination sites were observed in patients with type 1 diabetes, implying thymic rearrangement abnormalities. Because the HLA sub-analyses included only small numbers of individuals, any influence of HLA type on TCRB rearrangement was left unresolved. A moderate but significant shortening of TCRB CDR3 length was observed in type 1 diabetes patients in all four CD4+ subsets. PCR may preferentially amplify shorter templates, but because patient and control samples were amplified and corrected together, any resulting skew would affect both groups equally.

This clone was counted only a few times. Its recognized antigen is unknown. No base quality information exists; no much larger clone differs at one position. The entire amount of isolated RNA was reverse transcribed using the High Capacity cDNA Reverse Transcription Kit, so the sequenced TCRB transcripts were expressed ones. Deep immunoSEQ sequencing was performed on naive, central memory and regulatory T cell samples, with an average of around 3.5 million total reads per sample. After sorted cells were lysed in RLT buffer, RNA was extracted with DNase-treated RNeasy Micro or Mini kits, with the choice depending on cell number. To prevent cross-contamination, every cell subset was processed on its own, while patient and healthy donor samples were processed together. The immunoSEQ multiplex PCR was used to amplify TCRB sequences from cDNA, yielding 87-bp fragments that span the CDR3 region. Sequencing of the amplicons was performed on the Illumina HiSeq platform. The original methods were these. PCR bias was computationally corrected using synthetic template baselines, reads within Hamming distance 2 were collapsed, and singletons that could not be merged were discarded. Reads were aligned against IMGT so that V, D and J genes, CDR3 length and insertions or deletions at six rearrangement sites could be assigned. Clonotype counts were normalized to sorted cell number within each subset before computing true diversity and Gini coefficients with the tcR R package. The overlap coefficient, calculated on TCRB nucleotide sequences, was used to quantify repertoire sharing. Out-of-frame TCRB sequences from naive cells were analyzed as a proxy for the pre-selection repertoire. Entries here come from immuneACCESS through TCRdb and include only in-frame sequences with V and J called. Some clones fail to appear in such tables; in the studies checked, an unresolved V gene covers under half of the shortfall, and the cause of the remainder is unknown. The V and J calls and clone size are taken from that table; D and trimming were inferred from the DNA. This sample has 200,000 to 250,000 clones in its table, and about 71% of those were observed once. The top ten clonotypes cover about 0.05% of the sample.

Each donor gave one peripheral blood draw, averaging approximately 0.11 L, which was collected into heparinised tubes. Naive, central memory, regulatory and stem cell-like memory CD4+ T cells were sorted on a BD FACSAria II using a panel including CD45RO, CCR7, CD25, CD127, CD95 and CD27. Purity was above 98% for every sorted population. Right away, PBMCs were isolated by Lymphoprep density gradient centrifugation and were stained directly, with no culture step. So that batch effects would be minimized, each experiment stained and sorted samples in pairs, pairing one healthy donor with one patient. The TCR sequence derives from a man aged 30-40 years in good health. Sequencing was performed on naive CD4+ T cells from blood. What the cell subset or site label conveys for this sample: true naive CD4+ T cells.

The CDR3 region reads CASSPGTSGLNEQFF. The DNA sequence follows: TGTGCCAGCAGCCCCGGGACTAGCGGGCTGAATGAGCAGTTCTTC. The rearrangement joined TRBV7-2 to TRBJ2-1; the junction holds 12 bases that match TRBD2. At the junction V is shortened by 5 bases and J by 7 bases; bases outside the gene matches: 6. The germline V gene encodes CDR1 SGHTA and CDR2 FQGNSA. Reading from cysteine to phenylalanine, the CDR3 counts 15 amino acids. CDR3 DNA only is kept here, 45 bases in frame from base 1.